The clone carrying this T cell receptor (beta chain) was observed a single time. As yet, its antigen is unknown. Clones were read by immunoSEQ multiplex PCR, and TCRdb kept only the in-frame ones, dropping some. This table holds under 1,000 clones, roughly 29% found once. This entry comes from a study of T cells in localized non-small cell lung cancer. Findings and caveats of the study: When the top 100 tumor clones were examined, a median approximately 57 of them also appeared in the adjacent lung, which was paired and uninvolved. As only one tumor region underwent sequencing, heterogeneity remains possible. Highest T cell clonality was seen in uninvolved adjacent lung, surpassing that measured in tumor.

Here the sequenced sample was lung tumor tissue, taken before any cancer treatment. The TCR comes from a female donor older than 55 with stage III squamous cell lung carcinoma.

The CDR3 is CASTPGHFYEQYF. CDR3 DNA: TGTGCCAGCACACCGGGACATTTCTACGAGCAGTACTTC. The chain uses TRBV28 and TRBJ2-7; D possibly corresponds to TRBD1 (6 bases). This CDR3 is built from 13 residues. The germline CDR1 and CDR2 sequences are MDHEN and SYDVKM. Trimming took off 7 bases at V and 3 bases at J, with 13 bases between the two ends.